Reported below is one TCR beta chain. Its cognate antigen is unknown. Previously published methods and listed TCR primers were used for the bulk TCR libraries. MiXCR, run by TCRdb on the PCR reads, gives a single entry per CDR3 protein. Counted here are several thousand distinct CDR3 sequences, under 45% occurring once; the ten biggest clones make up 6% to 7%. These data are taken from a study of molecular identifiers for immune sequencing clone quantification. Study observations and caveats: Whereas clones above 20 RNA copies held under 1% of naive-cell molecules, they held over 97% of effector molecules.

V was shortened by 4 bases and J by 2 bases, with 10 bases between the two germline ends. Per germline, CDR1 SGDLS and CDR2 YYNGEE. This CDR3 region has 13 residues. The chain combines TRBV9 with TRBJ2-7; tentative D call: TRBD1 (5 bases). The sequencing sample was made of naive CD8+ T cells from blood, with Jurkat cell RNA spiked in. Subset indicated: FACS-sorted CD8+CD4-CCR7+CD45RA+ naive T cells. This receptor was taken from a human donor in good health. Some libraries in this study had Jurkat cell RNA spiked in. CDR3 nucleotide sequence: TGTGCCAGCAGCAAGACAGACGCCTACGAGCAGTACTTC. As protein: CASSKTDAYEQYF.